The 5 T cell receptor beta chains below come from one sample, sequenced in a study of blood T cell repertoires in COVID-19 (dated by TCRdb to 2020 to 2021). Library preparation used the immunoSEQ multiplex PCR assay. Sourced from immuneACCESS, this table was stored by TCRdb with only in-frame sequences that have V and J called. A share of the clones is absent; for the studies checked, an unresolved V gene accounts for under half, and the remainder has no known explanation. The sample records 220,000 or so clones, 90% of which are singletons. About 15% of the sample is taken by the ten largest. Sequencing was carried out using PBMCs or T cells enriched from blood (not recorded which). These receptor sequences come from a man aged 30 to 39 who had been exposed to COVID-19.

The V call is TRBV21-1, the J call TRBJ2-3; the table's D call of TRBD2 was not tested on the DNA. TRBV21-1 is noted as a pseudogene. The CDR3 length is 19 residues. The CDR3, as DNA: TGTGCCAGCAGCAAACTGGGTAGGGGGCTCGCGGGGGGCTCGGATACGCAGTATTTT. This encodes CASSKLGRGLAGGSDTQYF.

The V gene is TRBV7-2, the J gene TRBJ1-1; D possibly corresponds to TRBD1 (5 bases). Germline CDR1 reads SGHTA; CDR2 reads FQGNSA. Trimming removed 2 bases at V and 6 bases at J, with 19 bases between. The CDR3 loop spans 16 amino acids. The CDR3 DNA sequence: TGTGCCAGCAGCTTATTTTTGCGGGGCCGTGGCGCTGAAGCTTTCTTT. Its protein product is CASSLFLRGRGAEAFF.

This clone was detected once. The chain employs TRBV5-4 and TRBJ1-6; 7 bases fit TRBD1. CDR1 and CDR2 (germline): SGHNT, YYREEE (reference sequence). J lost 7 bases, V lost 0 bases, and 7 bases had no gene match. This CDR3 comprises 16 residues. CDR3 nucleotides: TGTGCCAGCAGCTTGGGTAAGGGGGCCATGAATTCACCCCTCCACTTT. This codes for CASSLGKGAMNSPLHF. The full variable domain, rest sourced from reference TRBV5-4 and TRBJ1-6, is ETGVTQSPTHLIKTRGQQVTLRCSSQSGHNTVSWYQQALGQGPQFIFQYYREEENGRGNFPPRFSGLQFPNYSSELNVNALELDDSALYLCASSLGKGAMNSPLHFGNGTRLTVT.

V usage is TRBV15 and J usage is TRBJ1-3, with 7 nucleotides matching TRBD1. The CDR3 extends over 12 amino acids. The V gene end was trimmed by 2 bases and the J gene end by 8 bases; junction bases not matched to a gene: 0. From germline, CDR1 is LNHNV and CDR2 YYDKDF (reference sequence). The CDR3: CATSRQGDTIYF. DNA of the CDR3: TGTGCCACCAGCAGACAGGGGGACACCATATATTTT.

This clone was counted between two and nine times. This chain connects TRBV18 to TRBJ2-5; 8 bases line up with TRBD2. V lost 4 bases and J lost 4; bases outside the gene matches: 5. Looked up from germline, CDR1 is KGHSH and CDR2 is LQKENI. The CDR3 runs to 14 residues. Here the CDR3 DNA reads TGTGCCAGCTCACAAGGGACTAGGATAGAGACCCAGTACTTC. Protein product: CASSQGTRIETQYF.